Below are 5 T cell receptor beta chains sequenced from a single sample in a study of CD8+ T cells in alopecia areata (dated by TCRdb to 2017 to 2018). Library method: the immunoSEQ multiplex PCR assay. RNA was extracted from all samples and reverse transcribed into cDNA, which served as template for TCR sequencing. TCRdb limited this immuneACCESS table to in-frame rearrangements with V and J called. A share of clones is missing; checked studies link under half to unresolved V genes, and the rest is unexplained. For this sample, 15,000 to 20,000 clones appear and none is a singleton. The leading ten clones occupy 31% of the sample. Pooled mouse cutaneous lymph node cells were stained for CD4, CD8alpha, NKG2D, NKG2ACE and other markers and were then sorted on a BD Influx. The sequencing input was CD8+ T cells sorted from a lymph node. Receptor source: a C3H/HeJ mouse with alopecia areata. The strain's MHC haplotype is H2-k.

Comment on this clone: Gene names and germline match the mouse. Read sequence stops 4 residues before the CDR3 end, and the germline J gene provides the missing end. The V and J genes are TRBV12-1 and TRBJ2-3; 12 bases match TRBD1. The germline V gene has CDR1 SGHSN and CDR2 HYEKVE. The CDR3 consists of 18 residues. After removal of 1 base from V and 1 base from J, the junction contained 8 bases not matched to a gene. CDR3 region: CASSLSWDRGRGAETLYF. Incomplete CDR3 DNA: TGTGCCAGCTCTCTTTCTTGGGACAGGGGGCGCGGTGCAGAA.

About this clone: Genes and germline are mouse. Coverage ceases 4 residues before the CDR3 finishes, and the germline J gene fills in the end. The chain uses TRBV31 and TRBJ1-1; unclear D gene. CDR1 and CDR2 (germline): GKSSPN, SITVG. The CDR3 runs 11 residues. Trimming shortened V by 4 bases and J by 1 base, and 4 bases separated the two germline ends. The CDR3 reads CAWTENTEVFF. CDR3 bases read: TGTGCCTGGACAGAAAACACA.

This clone occurred many times. All gene names here are mouse names. The read finishes 4 residues shy of the CDR3 end, and the germline J gene is used to complete it. This chain uses TRBV13-3 with TRBJ2-7; 7 positions agree with TRBD2. The V and J ends lost 2 bases and 0 bases, in that order; junction bases with no gene match: 5. The CDR3 loop spans 15 amino acids. The V gene's germline CDR1 is NNHDY and CDR2 SYVADS. CDR3 sequence reads: CASSELGRSSYEQYF. The CDR3 bases that were read are TGTGCCAGCAGTGAACTGGGGAGGAGCTCCTAT.

This clone was detected many times. Genes and germline are mouse. The CDR3 goes on 4 residues after the read ends, and that part is filled in from the germline J gene. The chain joins TRBV13-1 to TRBJ2-1; D gene ambiguous. Trimming took off 3 bases at V and 1 base at J, with 5 bases between the two ends. The CDR3 runs to 13 residues. Germline V CDR1 and CDR2: NSHNY, SYGAGN. Incomplete CDR3 DNA: TGTGCCAGCAGTGGACAAAACTATGCT. This encodes CASSGQNYA. The whole CDR3 sequence is CASSGQNYAEQFF.

On this clone: The listed genes are named as in mouse. The CDR3 extends 4 residues past the end of the read, so its final part is completed from the germline J gene. The chain is built from TRBV13-3 and TRBJ2-2; D uncertain. CDR3 length equals 11 residues. CDR1 NNHDY and CDR2 SYVADS come from the germline V gene. V was cut by 5 bases and J by 6 bases, with 5 bases left in between. The covered CDR3 bases are TGTGCCAGCAGAGGTGCCGGG. Translating gives CASRGAG. The complete CDR3 sequence is CASRGAGQLYF.